The 20 T cell receptor beta chains below come from one sample, sequenced in a study of neurological immune-mediated disorders (dated by TCRdb to the late 2010s). Libraries came from 5' RACE. Reads for this sample came from an Illumina HiSeq 2500. The public reads were run again by TCRdb, first through fastp at Q25 and then through MiXCR, and only productive beta chains were kept. Entries that share a CDR3 protein sequence are merged under the most common genes and DNA. In all, the sample holds approximately 86,000 distinct CDR3 sequences, and 2.5% to 3% of those were seen once. Jointly, the top ten make up around 1.1% of the sample. Sequencing was carried out using PBMCs. These receptors came from a woman under 40 with multiple sclerosis.

The chain has TRBV20-1 and TRBJ2-2; 7 bases are shared with TRBD1. V shed 6 bases, J shed 5 bases, and the junction held 9 bases outside the gene matches. This CDR3 comprises 14 residues. CDR1 is DFQATT and CDR2 is SNEGSKA in the germline V gene (reference sequence). The CDR3 coding sequence is TGCAGTGCGAGACAGGGCCGGAGAACCGGGGAGCTGTTTTTT. It is translated as CSARQGRRTGELFF.

This clonotype was recorded many times. This chain joins TRBV9 and TRBJ1-2, with D tentatively TRBD1 (6 bases). The length of the CDR3 is 14 residues. Trimming shortened V by 6 bases and J by 4 bases, and 16 bases separated the two germline ends. Per germline, CDR1 SGDLS and CDR2 YYNGEE. CDR3 loop: CASTQGQSLYGYTF. The DNA for the CDR3 is TGTGCCAGCACCCAGGGGCAGAGTCTCTATGGCTACACCTTC.

This clonotype was recorded at least ten times. The chain couples TRBV24-1 to TRBJ2-1; 10 bases agree with TRBD1. The CDR3 runs to 11 residues. Per germline, CDR1 KGHDR and CDR2 SFDVKD. After removal of 10 bases from V and 8 bases from J, the junction contained 1 base not matched to a gene. The CDR3 nucleotides read TGTGCCACGGGGACAGGGGATGAGCAGTTCTTC. Translated, it gives CATGTGDEQFF.

This clonotype was observed at least ten times. This rearrangement joins TRBV5-1 to TRBJ1-1, with TRBD1 identical over 8 bases. The J segment lost 0 bases and the V segment lost 0 bases, leaving 4 bases of the junction unmatched. In germline, CDR1 is SGHRS, CDR2 YFSETQ. This CDR3 spans 16 amino acids. CDR3 coding DNA: TGCGCCAGCAGCTTGGGGACAGGGTTTCTGAACACTGAAGCTTTCTTT. Its translation: CASSLGTGFLNTEAFF.

The sample holds many counts of this clonotype. The J gene is TRBJ2-2, the V gene TRBV15, with 10 bases identical to TRBD1. The CDR3 spans 17 residues. J gave up 2 bases and V 1 base, and 4 bases lay outside the gene matches. CDR1 is LNHNV, CDR2 YYDKDF, per germline (reference sequence). CDR3 sequence reads: CATSRVGQGSNTGELFF. The CDR3, as DNA: TGTGCCACCAGCAGAGTGGGACAGGGGTCAAACACCGGGGAGCTGTTTTTT.

This clonotype was detected many times. V is TRBV29-1 and J is TRBJ2-5; 9 positions match TRBD1. Germline CDR1 and CDR2: SQVTM and ANQGSEA. V lost 7 bases and J lost 4; bases outside the gene matches: 1. The CDR3 is made up of 11 amino acids. CDR3 coding DNA: TGCAGCGCGGACAGGGGAGAGACCCAGTACTTC. Translation: CSADRGETQYF.

The sample holds many counts of this clonotype. The chain employs TRBV7-2 and TRBJ2-1; D is unresolved. Trimming cost V 5 bases and J 7 bases, with 9 bases left between them. The germline gives CDR1 SGHTA, CDR2 FQGNSA. The length of the CDR3 is 12 residues. CDR3 DNA: TGTGCCAGCAGCCCGCTCGATAATGAGCAGTTCTTC. Protein sequence: CASSPLDNEQFF.

This clonotype was detected many times. The gene calls are TRBV5-1 and TRBJ2-4, with D perhaps TRBD1 (5 bases). The germline V and J ends were trimmed by 4 bases and 8 bases, with 10 bases remaining between them. Looked up from germline, CDR1 is SGHRS and CDR2 is YFSETQ. The CDR3 runs to 12 residues. The CDR3 DNA reads as TGCGCCAGCAGCCGAAGGGGCGACATTCAGTACTTC. This translates into CASSRRGDIQYF.

This clonotype was counted many times. The chain combines TRBV20-1 with TRBJ2-1; TRBD2 aligns across 7 bases. In germline, CDR1 is DFQATT, CDR2 SNEGSKA (reference sequence). The ends lost 5 bases at V and 9 bases at J; junction bases unmatched: 7. CDR3 length: 12 amino acids. The CDR3 here is CSASAGSSEQFF. The CDR3 coding sequence is TGCAGTGCTTCAGCGGGAAGTAGTGAGCAGTTCTTC.

This clonotype has ten or more counts. CDR3: CASGLDPLYADTQYF. CDR3 in DNA: TGTGCTAGTGGTTTGGACCCCCTTTACGCGGATACGCAGTATTTT. The chain employs TRBV12-5 and TRBJ2-3; D remains unclear. The ends were cut back, 1 base at V and 6 bases at J, with 14 bases in the middle. The germline V gene encodes CDR1 LGHNT and CDR2 FRNRAP. The CDR3 covers 15 residues.

This clonotype was counted ten times or more. V is TRBV12-3 or TRBV12-4 and J is TRBJ2-4; tentatively, D is TRBD1 (6 bases). The CDR3 runs 16 residues. Trimming removed 1 base from V and 6 bases from J, with 16 bases in between. CDR3 sequence: CASSLGGPDRANIQYF. CDR3 in DNA: TGTGCCAGCAGTTTAGGGGGGCCAGATAGGGCAAACATTCAGTACTTC.

This clonotype was picked up many times. The gene calls are TRBV20-1 and TRBJ2-7; D is unclear. The CDR3 has 13 residues. Germline V gene lookup returns CDR1 DFQATT and CDR2 SNEGSKA (reference sequence). V lost 0 bases and J 3 bases, leaving 9 bases between the germline ends. The CDR3 DNA reads TGCAGTGCTAGAGATTCGTGGGGCTACGAGCAGTACTTC. Translation gives CSARDSWGYEQYF.

This clonotype was picked up many times. The chain carries TRBV24-1 and TRBJ2-1, with 9 bases identical to TRBD2. The CDR3 is 14 residues long. The germline V gene has CDR1 KGHDR and CDR2 SFDVKD. J gave up 8 bases and V 4 bases, and 5 bases lay outside the gene matches. CDR3 in DNA: TGTGCCACCAGTGACCCTAGCGGGACCGATGAGCAGTTCTTC. It codes for CATSDPSGTDEQFF.

The chain carries TRBV4-3 and TRBJ2-1, with 7 positions matching TRBD2. The junction had 13 bases not matched to a gene; V was cut back by 4 bases and J by 7 bases. Germline CDR1 LGHNA, CDR2 YSLEER. The CDR3 has 16 amino acids. This chain's CDR3 is CASSPLPGGRGNEQFF. The CDR3 region has the DNA TGCGCCAGCAGCCCCCTCCCGGGAGGTAGAGGGAATGAGCAGTTCTTC.

This clonotype was seen only a few times. The chain couples TRBV4-3 to TRBJ2-7, with TRBD2 matching over 14 bases. Trimming at V came to 6 bases and at J to 4 bases, leaving 5 bases not matched to a gene. Germline V gene data show CDR1 as LGHNA and CDR2 as YSLEER. This CDR3 comprises 15 residues. The CDR3 DNA is TGCGCCAGCAGTCTGGGACTAGCGGGAGAATACGAGCAGTACTTC. It codes for CASSLGLAGEYEQYF.

This clonotype was recorded many times. The rearrangement links TRBV4-3 to TRBJ2-7; 11 nucleotides match TRBD1. Germline CDR1 and CDR2: LGHNA and YSLEER. CDR3 length equals 16 residues. After removal of 0 bases from V and 5 bases from J, the junction contained 6 bases not matched to a gene. DNA for the CDR3: TGCGCCAGCAGCCAAGAGACCGGGACAGGGGGAGACGAGCAGTACTTC. Translated: CASSQETGTGGDEQYF.

This clonotype was seen at least ten times. J is TRBJ1-1 and V is TRBV6-2 or TRBV6-3; 11 nucleotides line up with TRBD1. V dropped 5 bases and J dropped 4; count of bases not matched to a gene: 6. Germline CDR1 and CDR2: MNHEY and SVGEGT. This CDR3 contains 15 residues. The CDR3 coding sequence is TGTGCCAGCAGTACCGGGACAGGGGGGGTCACTGAAGCTTTCTTT. Amino acid sequence: CASSTGTGGVTEAFF.

This clonotype was seen at least ten times. The J gene is TRBJ1-1, the V gene TRBV12-3 or TRBV12-4, with D possibly matching TRBD1 (6 bases). The CDR3 is 14 amino acids. V was shortened by 0 bases and J by 1 base, with 6 bases between the two germline ends. The chain's CDR3 is CASSLATGNTEAFF. CDR3 DNA sequence: TGTGCCAGCAGTTTAGCGACAGGGAACACTGAAGCTTTCTTT.

This clonotype was detected ten times or more. The rearrangement links TRBV27 to TRBJ2-1, with D possibly matching TRBD2 (5 bases). This CDR3 is 16 amino acids long. Germline V lookup: CDR1 MNHEY, CDR2 SMNVEV (reference sequence). The ends were cut back, 2 bases at V and 0 bases at J, with 11 bases in the middle. The CDR3 DNA reads TGTGCCAGCAGTTTACTAGCTCCGAGCTCCTACAATGAGCAGTTCTTC. It codes for CASSLLAPSSYNEQFF.

This clonotype appeared many times. The rearrangement uses TRBV27 and TRBJ2-1; 11 bases fit TRBD2. V trimming: 8 bases; J trimming: 4 bases; junction bases outside the gene matches: 10. The germline CDR1 and CDR2 sequences are MNHEY and SMNVEV (reference sequence). The CDR3 length is 16 residues. CDR3 amino acids: CASSTSGTSGYNEQFF. The CDR3 DNA sequence: TGTGCCAGCTCAACCTCTGGGACTAGCGGATACAATGAGCAGTTCTTC.